This is a list of T cell receptor beta chains from one sample in a study of blood T cell repertoires in COVID-19. Here immunoSEQ multiplex PCR was the method, and the copy in TCRdb shows in-frame clones only, minus some. The sample contains about 99,000 clones, approximately 80% of which appear only once. Sequencing was carried out using peripheral blood. These receptors were obtained from a human donor in a cohort sampled during active or convalescent COVID-19. Both conserved end residues are part of each CDR3. D genes are given only for firm matches. Rows may omit the clone size; those that give it use once, few, many or a size class.

v_call: TRBV9; d_call: TRBD1; cdr3_length: 15; clone_size: .; j_call: TRBJ1-6; cdr3_aa: CASSGQGSVGSPLHF; cdr3_nt: TGTGCCAGCAGCGGACAGGGTTCGGTGGGCTCACCCCTCCACTTT
v_call: TRBV19; d_call: .; cdr3_length: 14; clone_size: .; j_call: TRBJ1-2; cdr3_aa: CASREQGSFYGYTF; cdr3_nt: TGTGCCAGTAGGGAACAGGGAAGCTTCTATGGCTACACCTTC
v_call: TRBV29-1; d_call: .; cdr3_length: 12; clone_size: .; j_call: TRBJ2-5; cdr3_aa: CSVKTVQETQYF; cdr3_nt: TGCAGCGTCAAGACAGTACAAGAGACCCAGTACTTC
v_call: TRBV30; d_call: .; cdr3_length: 16; clone_size: once; j_call: TRBJ1-1; cdr3_aa: CAWSLTVLSLRTEAFF; cdr3_nt: TGTGCCTGGAGTTTGACAGTTCTAAGTTTGAGGACTGAAGCTTTCTTT
v_call: TRBV25-1; d_call: .; cdr3_length: 14; clone_size: few; j_call: TRBJ1-1; cdr3_aa: CASSGSPRNTEAFF; cdr3_nt: TGTGCCAGCAGTGGTTCTCCGAGGAACACTGAAGCTTTCTTT
v_call: TRBV15; d_call: TRBD1; cdr3_length: 15; clone_size: .; j_call: TRBJ2-1; cdr3_aa: CATSRGQGAPYEQFF; cdr3_nt: TGTGCCACCAGCAGGGGACAGGGGGCGCCTTATGAGCAGTTCTTC
v_call: TRBV6-6; d_call: .; cdr3_length: 14; clone_size: .; j_call: TRBJ1-1; cdr3_aa: CASSYSRTLQEAFF; cdr3_nt: TGTGCCAGCAGTTACTCTCGGACTCTCCAAGAAGCTTTCTTT
v_call: TRBV15; d_call: TRBD1; cdr3_length: 16; clone_size: few; j_call: TRBJ2-3; cdr3_aa: CATSRDGQGVRDTQYF; cdr3_nt: TGTGCCACCAGCAGAGACGGACAGGGGGTTCGAGATACGCAGTATTTT
v_call: TRBV5-1; d_call: .; cdr3_length: 16; clone_size: .; j_call: TRBJ1-5; cdr3_aa: CASSLGGQADSQPQHF; cdr3_nt: TGCGCCAGCAGCTTGGGGGGACAAGCAGACAGCCAGCCCCAGCATTTT
v_call: TRBV27; d_call: .; cdr3_length: 15; clone_size: .; j_call: TRBJ1-2; cdr3_aa: CASSPHSITGRGYTF; cdr3_nt: TGTGCCAGCAGTCCACACTCAATTACAGGGAGAGGCTACACCTTC
v_call: TRBV15; d_call: TRBD2; cdr3_length: 15; clone_size: .; j_call: TRBJ2-7; cdr3_aa: CATSRDRAGLYEQYF; cdr3_nt: TGTGCCACCAGCAGAGATCGAGCGGGGCTATACGAGCAGTACTTC
v_call: TRBV13; d_call: .; cdr3_length: 13; clone_size: few; j_call: TRBJ1-2; cdr3_aa: CASSFGQEHGYTF; cdr3_nt: TGTGCCAGCAGCTTTGGGCAGGAACATGGCTACACCTTC
v_call: TRBV6-6; d_call: .; cdr3_length: 15; clone_size: .; j_call: TRBJ1-5; cdr3_aa: CASSLKSNSNQPQHF; cdr3_nt: TGTGCCAGCAGCCTGAAGTCTAATAGCAATCAGCCCCAGCATTTT
v_call: TRBV6-6; d_call: .; cdr3_length: 15; clone_size: .; j_call: TRBJ1-6; cdr3_aa: CASAQQSSYNSPLHF; cdr3_nt: TGTGCCAGCGCCCAACAGAGCTCCTATAATTCACCCCTCCACTTT
v_call: TRBV9; d_call: .; cdr3_length: 14; clone_size: .; j_call: TRBJ1-1; cdr3_aa: CASSVVHGNTEAFF; cdr3_nt: TGTGCCAGCAGCGTAGTACATGGGAACACTGAAGCTTTCTTT
v_call: TRBV29-1; d_call: .; cdr3_length: 15; clone_size: .; j_call: TRBJ1-2; cdr3_aa: CSVENLDSTIYGYTF; cdr3_nt: TGCAGCGTTGAAAATCTCGACAGCACCATCTATGGCTACACCTTC
v_call: TRBV24-1; d_call: TRBD1; cdr3_length: 16; clone_size: .; j_call: TRBJ2-1; cdr3_aa: CATSDTMQGQGNEQFF; cdr3_nt: TGTGCCACCAGTGATACTATGCAAGGACAGGGCAATGAGCAGTTCTTC
v_call: TRBV30; d_call: .; cdr3_length: 13; clone_size: .; j_call: TRBJ1-1; cdr3_aa: CACSNDRNTEAFF; cdr3_nt: TGTGCCTGCAGTAATGACAGGAACACTGAAGCTTTCTTT
v_call: TRBV28; d_call: .; cdr3_length: 16; clone_size: .; j_call: TRBJ1-3; cdr3_aa: CASSPSGRYSGNTIYF; cdr3_nt: TGTGCCAGCAGTCCGAGCGGACGGTACTCTGGAAACACCATATATTTT
v_call: TRBV7-3; d_call: .; cdr3_length: 13; clone_size: .; j_call: TRBJ2-7; cdr3_aa: CASSLGEGVEQYF; cdr3_nt: TGTGCCAGCAGCTTAGGGGAAGGGGTCGAGCAGTACTTC
v_call: TRBV7-9; d_call: .; cdr3_length: 15; clone_size: .; j_call: TRBJ2-1; cdr3_aa: CASSLRSTGRNEQFF; cdr3_nt: TGTGCCAGCAGCTTAAGGTCAACGGGGAGGAATGAGCAGTTCTTC
v_call: TRBV5-4; d_call: TRBD1; cdr3_length: 16; clone_size: .; j_call: TRBJ2-5; cdr3_aa: CATTSRTGGVGETQYF; cdr3_nt: TGTGCCACTACTTCCCGGACAGGGGGCGTAGGGGAGACCCAGTACTTC
v_call: TRBV9; d_call: .; cdr3_length: 14; clone_size: few; j_call: TRBJ2-7; cdr3_aa: CASSVDPGAGEQYF; cdr3_nt: TGTGCCAGCAGCGTAGATCCGGGAGCGGGCGAGCAGTACTTC
v_call: TRBV11-2; d_call: .; cdr3_length: 13; clone_size: .; j_call: TRBJ2-1; cdr3_aa: CASSLVQVNEQFF; cdr3_nt: TGTGCCAGCAGCTTAGTACAGGTAAATGAGCAGTTCTTC
v_call: TRBV3-1/TRBV3-2; d_call: TRBD2; cdr3_length: 14; clone_size: .; j_call: TRBJ2-3; cdr3_aa: CASSQSGGTDTQYF; cdr3_nt: TGTGCCAGCAGCCAGAGCGGGGGAACAGATACGCAGTATTTT
v_call: TRBV24-1; d_call: .; cdr3_length: 15; clone_size: .; j_call: TRBJ2-3; cdr3_aa: CATGPSDASTDTQYF; cdr3_nt: TGTGCCACCGGGCCATCGGATGCTAGCACAGATACGCAGTATTTT
v_call: TRBV9; d_call: TRBD1; cdr3_length: 17; clone_size: .; j_call: TRBJ1-2; cdr3_aa: CASSVGGQPLPNYGYTF; cdr3_nt: TGTGCCAGCAGCGTAGGGGGACAGCCTCTCCCTAACTATGGCTACACCTTC
v_call: TRBV7-9; d_call: .; cdr3_length: 15; clone_size: .; j_call: TRBJ2-3; cdr3_aa: CASSLVDRTTDTQYF; cdr3_nt: TGTGCCAGCAGCTTAGTAGACAGGACCACAGATACGCAGTATTTT